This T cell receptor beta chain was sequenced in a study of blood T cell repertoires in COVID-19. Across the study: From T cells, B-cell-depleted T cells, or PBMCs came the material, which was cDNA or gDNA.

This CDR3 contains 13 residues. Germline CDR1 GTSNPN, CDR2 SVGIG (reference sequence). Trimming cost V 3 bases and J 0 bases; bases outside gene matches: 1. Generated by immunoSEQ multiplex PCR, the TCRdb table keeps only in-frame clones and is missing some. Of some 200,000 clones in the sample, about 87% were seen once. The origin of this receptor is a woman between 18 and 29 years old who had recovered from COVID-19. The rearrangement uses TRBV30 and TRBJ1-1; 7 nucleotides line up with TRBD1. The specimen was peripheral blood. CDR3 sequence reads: CAWRGQMNTEAFF. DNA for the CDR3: TGTGCCTGGAGGGGACAGATGAACACTGAAGCTTTCTTT.